The sequence of this T cell receptor beta chain was determined in a study of T cells after yellow fever vaccination. The CDR3 contains 16 residues. Germline V gene data show CDR1 as SGHRS and CDR2 as YFSETQ. Trimming took 3 bases from V and 6 from J; bases not matched to a gene: 7. TCRdb reprocessed the 5' RACE reads via MiXCR and lists one record per CDR3 protein. The sample lists 360,000 or so distinct CDR3 sequences; around a tenth were seen once. This clonotype was found many times. The rearrangement uses TRBV5-1 and TRBJ2-2; 11 nucleotides align to TRBD2. The origin of this receptor is a man in his late teens or twenties who received the YFV17D yellow fever vaccine. The sample consisted of PBMCs, taken on the day of the first yellow fever vaccination. CDR3 coding DNA: TGCGCCAGCAGCTCCCTAGCGGGGGGCCGGGCCGGGGAGCTGTTTTTT. It specifies CASSSLAGGRAGELFF.